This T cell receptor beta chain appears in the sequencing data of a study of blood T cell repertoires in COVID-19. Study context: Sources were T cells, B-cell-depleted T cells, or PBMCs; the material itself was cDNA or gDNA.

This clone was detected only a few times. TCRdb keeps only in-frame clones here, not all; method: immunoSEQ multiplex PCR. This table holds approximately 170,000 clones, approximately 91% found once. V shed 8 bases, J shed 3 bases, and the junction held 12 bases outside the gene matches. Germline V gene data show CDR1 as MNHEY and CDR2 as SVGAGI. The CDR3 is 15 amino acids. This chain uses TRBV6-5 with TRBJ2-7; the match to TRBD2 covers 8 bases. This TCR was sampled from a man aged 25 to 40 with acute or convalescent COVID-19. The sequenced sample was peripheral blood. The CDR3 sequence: CASAPAAGEFYEQYF. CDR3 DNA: TGTGCCAGCGCGCCAGCAGCGGGGGAGTTCTACGAGCAGTACTTC.